This T cell receptor beta chain was sequenced for a study of prognosis after radiotherapy for stage I lung cancer. Study background: SBRT radiotherapy used 3 to 5 fractions and a biologically effective dose of at least 100 Gy. None of the patients had concurrent treatment alongside stereotactic body radiotherapy.

The CDR3 has 14 residues. Losses at the gene ends were 0 bases for V and 7 bases for J; bases not matched to a gene: 5. Per germline, CDR1 MGHRA and CDR2 YSYEKL. Whole-study findings and limits: There were reportedly differences in TRBV and TRBJ gene usage between patients with and without metastases.

This clonotype was observed many times. The antigen is undetermined. Template was genomic DNA; TCR beta CDR3 amplified in two multiplex PCR rounds. The first PCR round targeted every TRBV and TRBJ gene with specific primers. TCRdb passed the multiplex PCR reads through MiXCR, listing each CDR3 protein once. The sample lists 10,000 to 15,000 distinct CDR3 sequences, 43% occurring once. The chain uses TRBV4-1 and TRBJ1-2; 7 nucleotides line up with TRBD1. Here the sequenced sample was PBMCs, taken before or after stereotactic body radiation therapy (not recorded which). The receptor was isolated from a donor over 45 with non-small cell lung cancer. The CDR3 DNA sequence: TGCGCCAGCAGCCAAGAACAGGGGCGATCTGGCTACACCTTC. Translating it yields CASSQEQGRSGYTF.